The 2 T cell receptor beta chains listed next were all sequenced from one sample in a study of cytomegalovirus exposure and HLA in healthy donors. The primer mix had 60 Vbeta and 13 Jbeta primers. Profiled with immunoSEQ multiplex PCR; TCRdb holds only in-frame clones, not every one. This repertoire includes some 120,000 clones. The sequencing input was PBMCs. The receptor set was obtained from a man aged 25 to 40 in good health and CMV-seronegative.

The chain couples TRBV19 to TRBJ1-5; D possibly corresponds to TRBD1 (5 bases). The CDR3 runs to 14 residues. Trimming took 3 bases from V and 4 from J, leaving 10 bases between them. Germline CDR1 LNHDA, CDR2 SQIVND (reference sequence). The CDR3 spells CASSIQAGNQPQHF. The CDR3 DNA reads as TGTGCCAGTAGTATCCAGGCAGGGAATCAGCCCCAGCATTTT.

The rearrangement links TRBV5-1 to TRBJ1-2; D may be TRBD1 (5 bases). Germline assignment: CDR1 SGHRS and CDR2 YFSETQ. V shed 1 base and J shed 8 bases, with 18 bases lying between them. The CDR3 length is 15 residues. CDR3 DNA sequence: TGCGCCAGCAGCTTGAGCGACAGCCCCTATGGGGGCTACACCTTC. It specifies CASSLSDSPYGGYTF.